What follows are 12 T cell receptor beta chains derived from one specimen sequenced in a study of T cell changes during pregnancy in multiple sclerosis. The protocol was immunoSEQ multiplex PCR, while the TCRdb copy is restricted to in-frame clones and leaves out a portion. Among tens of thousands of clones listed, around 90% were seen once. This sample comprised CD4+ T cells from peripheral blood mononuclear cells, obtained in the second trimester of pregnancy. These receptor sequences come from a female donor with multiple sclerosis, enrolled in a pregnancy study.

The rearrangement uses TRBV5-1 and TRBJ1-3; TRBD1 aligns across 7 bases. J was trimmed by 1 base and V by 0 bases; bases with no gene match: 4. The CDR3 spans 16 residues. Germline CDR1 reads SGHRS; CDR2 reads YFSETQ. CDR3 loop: CASSLGEQGSGNTIYF. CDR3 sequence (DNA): TGCGCCAGCAGCTTGGGAGAACAGGGGTCTGGAAACACCATATATTTT.

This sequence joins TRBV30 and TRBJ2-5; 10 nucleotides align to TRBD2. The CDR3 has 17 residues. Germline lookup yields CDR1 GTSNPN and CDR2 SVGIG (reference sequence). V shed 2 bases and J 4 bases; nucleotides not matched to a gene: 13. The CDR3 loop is CAWSRDHSGRRGETQYF. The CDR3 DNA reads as TGTGCCTGGAGTAGGGACCATAGCGGGAGGAGAGGAGAGACCCAGTACTTC. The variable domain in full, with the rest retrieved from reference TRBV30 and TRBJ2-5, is SQTIHQWPATLVQPVGSPLSLECTVEGTSNPNLYWYRQAAGRGLQLLFYSVGIGQISSEVPQNLSASRPQDRQFILSSKKLLLSDSGFYLCAWSRDHSGRRGETQYFGPGTRLLVL.

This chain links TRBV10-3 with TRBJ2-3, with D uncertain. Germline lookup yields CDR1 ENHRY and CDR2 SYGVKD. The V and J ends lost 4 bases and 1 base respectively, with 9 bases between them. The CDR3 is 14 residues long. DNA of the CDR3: TGTGCCATCAGTGTAGCCCCCGGCACAGATACGCAGTATTTT. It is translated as CAISVAPGTDTQYF.

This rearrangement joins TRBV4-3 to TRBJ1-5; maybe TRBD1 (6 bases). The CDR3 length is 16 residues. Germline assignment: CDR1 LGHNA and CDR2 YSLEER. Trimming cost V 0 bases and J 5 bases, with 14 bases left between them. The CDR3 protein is CASSQEWSGDDQPQHF. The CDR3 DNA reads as TGCGCCAGCAGCCAAGAATGGTCAGGGGACGATCAGCCCCAGCATTTT.

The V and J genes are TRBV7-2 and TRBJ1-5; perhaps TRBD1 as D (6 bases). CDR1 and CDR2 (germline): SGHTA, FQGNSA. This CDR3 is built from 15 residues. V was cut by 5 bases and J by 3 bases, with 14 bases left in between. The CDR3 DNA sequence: TGTGCCAGCAGCCCACCCGGACAGTTCAATCAGCCCCAGCATTTT. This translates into CASSPPGQFNQPQHF.

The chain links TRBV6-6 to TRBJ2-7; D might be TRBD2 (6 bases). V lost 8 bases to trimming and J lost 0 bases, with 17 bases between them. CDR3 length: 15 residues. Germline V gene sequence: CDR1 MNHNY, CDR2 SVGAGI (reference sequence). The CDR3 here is CASRLGGSASYEQYF. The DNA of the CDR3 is TGTGCCAGCCGTCTGGGGGGATCAGCCTCCTACGAGCAGTACTTC.

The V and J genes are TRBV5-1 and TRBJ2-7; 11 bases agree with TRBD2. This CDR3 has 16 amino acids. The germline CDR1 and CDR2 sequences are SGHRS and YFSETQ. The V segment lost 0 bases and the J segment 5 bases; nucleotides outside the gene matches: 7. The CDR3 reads CASSLGFSGRADEQYF. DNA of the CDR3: TGCGCCAGCAGCTTGGGATTTAGCGGGAGGGCAGACGAGCAGTACTTC.

This CDR3 reads CASTGTSGLTDTQYF. CDR3 DNA: TGTGCCAGCACTGGGACTAGCGGGCTCACAGATACGCAGTATTTT. This chain links TRBV7-2 with TRBJ2-3; 12 bases match TRBD2. This CDR3 contains 15 residues. The J segment lost 2 bases and the V segment lost 7 bases, leaving 4 bases of the junction unmatched. Germline-derived CDR1 and CDR2 are SGHTA and FQGNSA.

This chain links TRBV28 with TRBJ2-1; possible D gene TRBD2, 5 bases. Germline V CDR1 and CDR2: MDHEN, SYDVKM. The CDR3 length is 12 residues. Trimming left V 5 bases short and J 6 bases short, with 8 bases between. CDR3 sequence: CASSGLVNEQFF. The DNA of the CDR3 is TGTGCCAGCAGTGGACTGGTCAATGAGCAGTTCTTC.

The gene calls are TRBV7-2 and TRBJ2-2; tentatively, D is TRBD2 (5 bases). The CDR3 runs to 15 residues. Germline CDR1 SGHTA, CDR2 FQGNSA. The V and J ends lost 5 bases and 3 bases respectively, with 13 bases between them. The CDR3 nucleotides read TGTGCCAGCAGCCCCCGGACGGGGTACACCGGGGAGCTGTTTTTT. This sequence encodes CASSPRTGYTGELFF. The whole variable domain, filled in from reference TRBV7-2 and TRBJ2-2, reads GAGVSQSPSNKVTEKGKDVELRCDPISGHTALYWYRQSLGQGLEFLIYFQGNSAPDKSGLPSDRFSAERTGGSVSTLTIQRTQQEDSAVYLCASSPRTGYTGELFFGEGSRLTVL.

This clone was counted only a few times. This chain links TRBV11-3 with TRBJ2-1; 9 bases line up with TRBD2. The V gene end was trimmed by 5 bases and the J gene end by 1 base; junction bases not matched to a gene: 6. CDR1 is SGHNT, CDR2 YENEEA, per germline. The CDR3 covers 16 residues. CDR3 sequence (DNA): TGTGCCAGCAGCAGATCCCTAGCGGGATCCTACAATGAGCAGTTCTTC. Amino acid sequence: CASSRSLAGSYNEQFF.

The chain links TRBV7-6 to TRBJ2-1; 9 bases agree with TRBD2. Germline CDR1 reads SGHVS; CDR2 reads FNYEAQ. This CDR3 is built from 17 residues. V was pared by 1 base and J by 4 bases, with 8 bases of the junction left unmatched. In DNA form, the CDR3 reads TGTGCCAGCAGCTTAGGGATAGCGGGAGCGGCTTACAATGAGCAGTTCTTC. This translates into CASSLGIAGAAYNEQFF.